Sequencing of this T cell receptor beta chain was carried out in a study of blood T cell repertoires in COVID-19. At the level of the study: T cells, B-cell-depleted T cells, or PBMCs provided the cDNA or gDNA that served as material.

The ends were cut back, 4 bases at V and 7 bases at J, with 11 bases in the middle. Germline CDR1 is SGHTA and CDR2 is FQGNSA. This CDR3 comprises 13 residues. Per the original data handling: Scientists estimated how many nucleated cells there were by amplifying reference gene primers. The table came from immunoSEQ multiplex PCR; TCRdb's copy has only in-frame clones and leaves some out. V and J calls and clone size are those listed in that table; D and trimming were worked out from the DNA. The sample lists about 220,000 clones, around 84% occurring once. The sequencing sample was made of peripheral blood. The rearrangement links TRBV7-2 to TRBJ1-5, with a possible D match to TRBD1 (5 bases). The TCR was taken from a young man with active or convalescent COVID-19. CDR3 amino acids: CASSSRVGQPQHF. DNA of the CDR3: TGTGCCAGCAGCTCCAGGGTAGGACAGCCCCAGCATTTT. Combining the CDR3 with reference TRBV7-2 and TRBJ1-5 gives the whole variable domain GAGVSQSPSNKVTEKGKDVELRCDPISGHTALYWYRQSLGQGLEFLIYFQGNSAPDKSGLPSDRFSAERTGGSVSTLTIQRTQQEDSAVYLCASSSRVGQPQHFGDGTRLSIL.